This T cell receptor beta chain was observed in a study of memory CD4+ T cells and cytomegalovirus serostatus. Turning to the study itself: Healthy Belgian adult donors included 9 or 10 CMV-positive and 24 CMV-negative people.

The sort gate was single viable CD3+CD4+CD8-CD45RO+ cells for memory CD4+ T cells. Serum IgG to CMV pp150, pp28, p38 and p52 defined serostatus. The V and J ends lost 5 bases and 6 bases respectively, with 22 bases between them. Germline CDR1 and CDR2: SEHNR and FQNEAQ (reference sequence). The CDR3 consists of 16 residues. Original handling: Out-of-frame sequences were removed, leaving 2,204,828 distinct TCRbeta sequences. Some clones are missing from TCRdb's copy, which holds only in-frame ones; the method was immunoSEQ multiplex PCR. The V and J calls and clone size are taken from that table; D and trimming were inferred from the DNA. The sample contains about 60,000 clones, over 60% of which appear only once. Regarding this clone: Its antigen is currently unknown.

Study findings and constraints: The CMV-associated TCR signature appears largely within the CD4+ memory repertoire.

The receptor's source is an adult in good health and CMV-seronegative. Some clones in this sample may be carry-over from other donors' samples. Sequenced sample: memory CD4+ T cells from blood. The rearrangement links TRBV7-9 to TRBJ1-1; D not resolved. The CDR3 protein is CASSLDATTGYSEAFF. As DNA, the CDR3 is TGTGCCAGCAGCCTCGATGCTACAACTGGGTACTCTGAAGCTTTCTTT.